A selection of T cell receptor beta chains follows, all from one sample in a study of cytomegalovirus exposure and HLA in healthy donors. Sequencing used immunoSEQ multiplex PCR; TCRdb keeps in-frame clones, though not all of them. Of under 75,000 clones in the sample, about 95% were seen once. Sequencing used PBMCs. The receptor set was obtained from a woman in her late teens or twenties in good health and CMV-seropositive. Each CDR3 is given with its conserved first and last residue. Fields, in order: D gene, clone size, V gene, J gene, CDR3 DNA, CDR3 protein. A D gene is named only where the DNA matches it firmly. Clone size is given for some rows only: seen once, a few or many times, or a class if the clone is expanded.

D gene: NA
clone size: NA
V gene: TRBV5-8
J gene: TRBJ1-5
CDR3 DNA: TGTGCCAGCAGCTCAATGGACAGAATAAAACAGCCCCAGCATTTT
CDR3 protein: CASSSMDRIKQPQHF

D gene: NA
clone size: NA
V gene: TRBV20-1
J gene: TRBJ1-2
CDR3 DNA: TGCAGTGGGGAGAGGGTCTATGGCTACACCTTC
CDR3 protein: CSGERVYGYTF

D gene: TRBD1
clone size: NA
V gene: TRBV7-3
J gene: TRBJ2-6
CDR3 DNA: TGTGCCAGCAGCTTCGGACAGGGGAACTCTGGGGCCAACGTCCTGACTTTC
CDR3 protein: CASSFGQGNSGANVLTF

D gene: TRBD1
clone size: few
V gene: TRBV6-1
J gene: TRBJ2-2
CDR3 DNA: TGTGCCAGCAGTGAATATAGACAGGGCGCCGGGGAGCTGTTTTTT
CDR3 protein: CASSEYRQGAGELFF

D gene: NA
clone size: few
V gene: TRBV11-2
J gene: TRBJ2-7
CDR3 DNA: TGTGCCAGCAGCTCCGGACAGTACGAGCAGTACTTC
CDR3 protein: CASSSGQYEQYF

D gene: NA
clone size: NA
V gene: TRBV7-6
J gene: TRBJ1-6
CDR3 DNA: TGTGCCAGCAGCGCGGAGGGACGGGATTCACCCCTCCACTTT
CDR3 protein: CASSAEGRDSPLHF

D gene: TRBD1
clone size: NA
V gene: TRBV10-2
J gene: TRBJ2-2
CDR3 DNA: TGCGCCAGCAGTGAGCAGGGGGCCGGGGAGCTGTTTTTT
CDR3 protein: CASSEQGAGELFF

D gene: NA
clone size: NA
V gene: TRBV14
J gene: TRBJ2-1
CDR3 DNA: TGTGCCAGCAGCCAATTGGATGGTCTTTGGAGCTCCTACAATGAGCAGTTCTTC
CDR3 protein: CASSQLDGLWSSYNEQFF

D gene: NA
clone size: NA
V gene: TRBV18
J gene: TRBJ1-5
CDR3 DNA: TGTGCCAGCTCACTTTCGACAGGTGACAATCAGCCCCAGCATTTT
CDR3 protein: CASSLSTGDNQPQHF

D gene: TRBD1
clone size: NA
V gene: TRBV7-9
J gene: TRBJ1-1
CDR3 DNA: TGTGCCAGCGGAGTGGACAGGGTAAATGAAGCTTTCTTT
CDR3 protein: CASGVDRVNEAFF

D gene: NA
clone size: NA
V gene: TRBV9
J gene: TRBJ2-1
CDR3 DNA: TGTGCCAGCAGCGCCCAGGGTCTGTTTAATGAGCAGTTCTTC
CDR3 protein: CASSAQGLFNEQFF

D gene: NA
clone size: NA
V gene: TRBV30
J gene: TRBJ1-2
CDR3 DNA: TGTGCCTCCCAAGGCGGCACCCGCTATGGCTACACCTTC
CDR3 protein: CASQGGTRYGYTF

D gene: TRBD1
clone size: NA
V gene: TRBV27
J gene: TRBJ1-2
CDR3 DNA: TGTGCCAGCAGTTTCGGACAGGGCTATGGCTACACCTTC
CDR3 protein: CASSFGQGYGYTF